These T cell receptor beta chains were read from a single sample in a study of T-cell reconstitution after alpha-beta-depleted transplantation in children. TCRdb called the PCR reads again in MiXCR, with one record for every CDR3 protein. The sample consists of about a million distinct CDR3 sequences, about 29% of them appearing once. The sample consisted of PBMCs, mostly from graft donor cells, taken 360 days after TCRalphabeta/CD19-depleted stem cell transplant. The receptors here all came from a boy under three years old who had a stem cell transplant for SCID, so the T cells may come from the graft donor. CDR3s include the opening cysteine and the closing phenylalanine or tryptophan. Fields, in order: CDR3 protein, CDR3 DNA, clone size, D gene, J gene, V gene. D genes are given only for firm matches. Clone size is given for some rows only: seen once, a few or many times, or a class if the clone is expanded.

CATSDPTGPNTEAFF,TGTGCCACCAGTGATCCGACAGGCCCTAACACTGAAGCTTTCTTT,.,.,TRBJ1-1,TRBV24-1
CASSLGAATHQETQYF,TGCGCCAGCAGCTTGGGGGCAGCTACGCACCAAGAGACCCAGTACTTC,many,.,TRBJ2-5,TRBV5-1
CASRIGGNTEAFF,TGTGCCAGCAGGATAGGGGGGAACACTGAAGCTTTCTTT,few,.,TRBJ1-1,TRBV12-3/TRBV12-4
CASSAHGATDTQYF,TGTGCCAGCAGCGCCCACGGGGCGACAGATACGCAGTATTTT,.,.,TRBJ2-3,TRBV7-3
CASSLGPFDRGGHEQFF,TGTGCCAGCAGTTTAGGGCCCTTTGACAGGGGAGGGCATGAGCAGTTCTTC,.,.,TRBJ2-1,TRBV12-3/TRBV12-4
CASGLARDRGFGFVSGELFF,TGTGCTAGTGGTTTGGCCCGGGACAGGGGTTTCGGATTTGTCTCCGGGGAGCTGTTTTTT,.,TRBD1,TRBJ2-2,TRBV12-5
CSVDDGQNYEQYF,TGCAGCGTTGATGACGGACAGAACTACGAGCAGTACTTC,few,.,TRBJ2-7,TRBV29-1
CASSRLAGGNTQYF,TGTGCCAGCAGTCGACTAGCGGGGGGCAATACGCAGTATTTT,.,TRBD2,TRBJ2-3,TRBV6-2/TRBV6-3
CASSFFHTEAFF,TGTGCCAGCAGTTTTTTTCACACTGAAGCTTTCTTT,many,.,TRBJ1-1,TRBV12-3/TRBV12-4
CASSLEGGDDGYTF,TGCGCCAGCAGCTTGGAAGGAGGAGACGATGGCTACACCTTC,.,.,TRBJ1-2,TRBV5-1
CSVEGHANTEAFF,TGCAGCGTTGAGGGCCATGCGAACACTGAAGCTTTCTTT,many,.,TRBJ1-1,TRBV29-1
CASRTPGQGNTEAFF,TGTGCCAGCAGGACACCGGGACAGGGGAACACTGAAGCTTTCTTT,.,TRBD1,TRBJ1-1,TRBV12-3/TRBV12-4
CASSRTAVYGYTF,TGTGCCAGCAGCCGGACAGCTGTCTATGGCTACACCTTC,.,.,TRBJ1-2,TRBV3-1
CASSLEGARDNEQYF,TGTGCCAGCAGTCTCGAGGGGGCCCGTGATAACGAGCAGTACTTC,.,TRBD1,TRBJ2-7,TRBV12-3/TRBV12-4
CASRPTGPIQPQHF,TGTGCCAGCCGTCCGACAGGGCCCATTCAGCCCCAGCATTTT,.,TRBD1,TRBJ1-5,TRBV28
CASSFVAGGHNEQFF,TGTGCCAGCAGCTTCGTAGCGGGGGGCCACAATGAGCAGTTCTTC,.,TRBD2,TRBJ2-1,TRBV11-2
CASSYGQGVYEQYF,TGTGCCAGCAGTTACGGGCAGGGCGTGTACGAGCAGTACTTC,.,.,TRBJ2-7,TRBV6-5
CASSQAIAGGKDTQYF,TGTGCCAGCTCCCAAGCGATCGCGGGGGGGAAGGATACGCAGTATTTT,few,TRBD2,TRBJ2-3,TRBV18
CASSQGAVWGNNEQFF,TGTGCCAGCAGCCAAGGGGCCGTATGGGGGAACAATGAGCAGTTCTTC,.,.,TRBJ2-1,TRBV3-1
CASSRAVSSGNTIYF,TGTGCCAGCAGCCGTGCGGTAAGCTCTGGAAACACCATATATTTT,few,.,TRBJ1-3,TRBV13
CASSEHPRGTDTQYF,TGTGCCAGCAGTGAACACCCTCGGGGCACAGATACGCAGTATTTT,.,.,TRBJ2-3,TRBV25-1
CASSLGKLETQYF,TGCGCCAGCAGCTTGGGGAAGCTGGAGACCCAGTACTTC,.,.,TRBJ2-5,TRBV5-1
CASSLAQLDEQYF,TGCGCCAGCAGCTTGGCACAGTTGGACGAGCAGTACTTC,.,.,TRBJ2-7,TRBV5-1